The 24 T cell receptor beta chains below all came from one sample that was sequenced in a study of blood T cells in healthy people across ages (dated by TCRdb to 2013 to 2016). Library prep was done by 5' RACE. Sequenced on an Illumina HiSeq 2500. The second PCR ran for about 6 to 12 cycles and used a J-beta primer mix along with a sample-barcoded 5' primer. TCRdb reran the public reads through fastp at Q25 and MiXCR, keeping productive beta chains. Rows matching on CDR3 protein sequence are summarized as one entry with the most common DNA and genes. The sample records about 1.1 million distinct CDR3 sequences, 35% to 40% of which are singletons. The ten biggest clones cover approximately 14% of the sample. Material: blood. The source of these receptors is a young man in good health.

This clonotype was seen just once. The chain has TRBV13 and TRBJ2-1; D not certain. V lost 6 bases, J lost 14 bases, and 17 bases lay in between. Germline-derived CDR1 and CDR2 are PRHDT and FYEKMQ (reference sequence). The CDR3 has 12 residues. CDR3 protein: CASRQGSGVEFF. CDR3 in DNA: TGTGCCAGCAGACAAGGTTCGGGCGTAGAGTTCTTC.

This chain connects TRBV4-3 to TRBJ1-2; TRBD1 might be the D (5 bases). CDR1 and CDR2 from the germline V gene are LGHNA and YSLEER. V gave up 5 bases and J gave up 0 bases, with 13 bases separating them. CDR3 size: 15 residues. In nucleotides, the CDR3 is TGCGCCAGCAGCATCAGCGGGGCCACTAACTATGGCTACACCTTC. Encoded protein: CASSISGATNYGYTF.

The chain couples TRBV20-1 to TRBJ2-7; 8 bases line up with TRBD2. The CDR3 is made up of 15 amino acids. With V trimmed by 0 bases and J by 6 bases, 10 bases remained unmatched. Germline lookup yields CDR1 DFQATT and CDR2 SNEGSKA (reference sequence). The CDR3 spells CSARDMSRAGGEQYF. As DNA, the CDR3 is TGCAGTGCTAGAGATATGTCGAGGGCGGGGGGCGAGCAGTACTTC.

The chain carries TRBV27 and TRBJ2-3, with D perhaps matching TRBD2 (6 bases). Germline lookup yields CDR1 MNHEY and CDR2 SMNVEV (reference sequence). Trimming left V 2 bases short and J 5 bases short, with 17 bases between. CDR3 length: 16 amino acids. This chain's CDR3 is CASSLTRGKYGDTQYF. In nucleotides, the CDR3 is TGTGCCAGCAGTTTAACCCGGGGGAAATATGGAGATACGCAGTATTTT.

This clonotype turned up a few times. The chain employs TRBV4-1 and TRBJ1-4; D is perhaps TRBD1 (5 bases). Germline V gives CDR1 MGHRA, CDR2 YSYEKL. V was pared by 3 bases and J by 0 bases, with 11 bases between. The CDR3 loop spans 16 amino acids. This chain's CDR3 is CASSHWGKTTNEKLFF. DNA for the CDR3: TGCGCCAGCAGCCATTGGGGGAAAACAACTAATGAAAAACTGTTTTTT.

The CDR3 is CSARDQETGPRWADEQFF. As DNA, the CDR3 is TGCAGTGCTAGAGATCAAGAGACAGGGCCGAGGTGGGCAGATGAGCAGTTCTTC. The chain links TRBV20-1 to TRBJ2-1; 7 bases line up with TRBD1. The CDR3 runs 18 residues. Trimming removed 0 bases from V and 8 bases from J; junction bases left unmatched: 19. Germline V lookup: CDR1 DFQATT, CDR2 SNEGSKA (reference sequence).

The chain combines TRBV7-3 with TRBJ2-3, with D maybe TRBD1 (5 bases). Germline CDR1 is SGHTA and CDR2 is FQGTGA. The V gene lost 0 bases and the J gene lost 6 bases, with 10 bases spanning the gap. This CDR3 contains 14 residues. For the CDR3, the DNA is TGTGCCAGCAGCTTAACCGGACACGTCGATACGCAGTATTTT. Encoded protein: CASSLTGHVDTQYF.

This clonotype has more than one count but fewer than ten. V and J are TRBV4-2 and TRBJ2-3, with D possibly matching TRBD2 (6 bases). The CDR3 totals 18 residues. Germline CDR1 and CDR2: LGHNA and YNFKEQ. Between the trimmed V and J ends, which lost 2 bases and 0 bases, there was a span of 18 bases. DNA of the CDR3: TGTGCCAGCAGCCAACGACTCTGGGACTCGGCAAGCACAGATACGCAGTATTTT. Its protein is CASSQRLWDSASTDTQYF.

The chain recombines TRBV10-3 with TRBJ1-6; the D gene is possibly TRBD1 (5 bases). The V gene's germline CDR1 is ENHRY and CDR2 SYGVKD. Trimming took 7 bases from V and 6 from J, leaving 13 bases between them. The CDR3 runs to 14 residues. The CDR3 sequence is CAITDGGGNSPLHF. In DNA, the CDR3 is TGTGCCATCACTGACGGGGGGGGTAATTCACCCCTCCACTTT.

This chain joins TRBV11-2 and TRBJ2-5; a weak D match, TRBD1 (5 bases). CDR1 SGHAT and CDR2 FQNNGV come from the germline V gene. V lost 3 bases, J lost 11 bases, and 16 bases lay in between. The CDR3 is 13 amino acids. The CDR3 here is CASSLTESNEQYF. CDR3 coding DNA: TGTGCCAGCAGCTTGACAGAATCCAATGAGCAGTACTTC. The whole variable domain, remainder taken from reference TRBV11-2 and TRBJ2-5, is EAGVAQSPRYKIIEKRQSVAFWCNPISGHATLYWYQQILGQGPKLLIQFQNNGVVDDSQLPKDRFSAERLKGVDSTLKIQPAKLEDSAVYLCASSLTESNEQYFGPGTRLLVL.

This clonotype was found a few times. This chain joins TRBV5-1 and TRBJ2-3; TRBD1 agrees at 8 bases. The CDR3 has 16 residues. Germline V CDR1 and CDR2: SGHRS, YFSETQ. After removal of 0 bases from V and 4 bases from J, the junction contained 7 bases not matched to a gene. For the CDR3, the DNA is TGCGCCAGCAGCTTGGGACAGACAGGGGTTGCAGATACGCAGTATTTT. Its translation is CASSLGQTGVADTQYF.

This clonotype has just one count. The junction shows a germline mismatch at one end, possibly a read error. The rearrangement links TRBV12-3 or TRBV12-4 to TRBJ1-2, with 8 bases aligning to TRBD1. This CDR3 comprises 14 residues. CDR3 protein: CPSSFPGTGGGYTF. As DNA, the CDR3 is TGTCCCAGCAGTTTTCCCGGGACAGGAGGTGGCTACACCTTC.

The chain combines TRBV7-9 with TRBJ2-1, with 7 bases fitting TRBD1. This CDR3 is built from 16 residues. Germline CDR1 and CDR2: SEHNR and FQNEAQ (reference sequence). Losses at the gene ends were 5 bases for V and 7 bases for J; bases not matched to a gene: 14. CDR3 DNA: TGTGCCAGCAGCCTAACCGGAAGGGGGCAGATGAATGAGCAGTTCTTC. This translates into CASSLTGRGQMNEQFF. The full variable domain, its missing parts supplied by reference TRBV7-9 and TRBJ2-1, is DTGVSQNPRHKITKRGQNVTFRCDPISEHNRLYWYRQTLGQGPEFLTYFQNEAQLEKSRLLSDRFSAERPKGSFSTLEIQRTEQGDSAMYLCASSLTGRGQMNEQFFGPGTRLTVL.

This clonotype has ten or more counts. The chain recombines TRBV6-2 or TRBV6-3 with TRBJ1-2; 9 bases agree with TRBD1. Germline assignment: CDR1 MNHEY and CDR2 SVGEGT. After removal of 6 bases from V and 2 bases from J, the junction contained 4 bases not matched to a gene. There are 14 residues in the CDR3. The CDR3 spells CASRPTGGNYGYTF. In nucleotides, the CDR3 is TGTGCCAGCAGACCAACAGGGGGCAACTATGGCTACACCTTC.

V is TRBV6-2 or TRBV6-3 and J is TRBJ2-7, with 10 positions matching TRBD1. The CDR3 consists of 17 residues. Trimming cost V 5 bases and J 9 bases; bases outside gene matches: 19. Per germline, CDR1 MNHEY and CDR2 SVGEGT. The CDR3 sequence: CASSRVQTGTGDNRQYF. In DNA, the CDR3 is TGTGCCAGCAGTCGAGTCCAAACCGGGACAGGGGATAACCGGCAGTACTTC.

The V gene is TRBV20-1, the J gene TRBJ1-6, with 9 bases that match TRBD1. CDR1 is DFQATT and CDR2 is SNEGSKA in the germline V gene (reference sequence). The trim removed 1 base at V and 4 bases at J, leaving 2 bases unmatched. The CDR3 runs 15 residues. The chain's CDR3 is CSARGQGGYNSPLHF. The CDR3 DNA is TGCAGTGCTAGAGGACAGGGGGGTTATAATTCACCCCTCCACTTT.

The table lists this clonotype with a few counts. This rearrangement joins TRBV10-3 to TRBJ2-3; D perhaps matches TRBD1 (6 bases). CDR1 ENHRY and CDR2 SYGVKD come from the germline V gene. This CDR3 is built from 13 residues. The V gene lost 0 bases and the J gene lost 6 bases, with 7 bases spanning the gap. The CDR3 is CAISESQGDTQYF. The CDR3 DNA reads as TGTGCCATCAGTGAGTCCCAGGGGGATACGCAGTATTTT.

This chain connects TRBV4-1 to TRBJ2-2; maybe TRBD2 (5 bases). Deletions cut 1 base from V and 5 bases from J, with 17 bases between. CDR1 is MGHRA and CDR2 is YSYEKL in the germline V gene. This CDR3 has 17 amino acids. This chain's CDR3 is CASSQGAVKTGTGELFF. The CDR3 DNA sequence: TGCGCCAGCAGCCAAGGGGCCGTTAAGACGGGGACCGGGGAGCTGTTTTTT.

The gene calls are TRBV4-1 and TRBJ2-2; D tentatively reads TRBD1 or TRBD2 (6 bases each). CDR1 and CDR2 (germline): MGHRA, YSYEKL. The V end was cut by 4 bases, the J end by 2 bases, with 14 bases between. CDR3 length equals 16 residues. The CDR3 bases are TGCGCCAGCAGCCCCCTAGGGGGACTTAACACCGGGGAGCTGTTTTTT. This translates into CASSPLGGLNTGELFF.

This clonotype was seen a handful of times. This rearrangement joins TRBV6-1 to TRBJ2-5; D unresolved. Germline CDR1 is MNHNS and CDR2 is SASEGT. The CDR3 is 14 amino acids. V gave up 1 base and J gave up 5 bases, with 11 bases separating them. CDR3 coding DNA: TGTGCCAGCAGTGAAGTAGTCACGGAGGAGACCCAGTACTTC. It codes for CASSEVVTEETQYF.

In its sample, this clonotype was seen a few times. The genes are TRBV6-6 and TRBJ2-3; D assignment may be TRBD1 or TRBD2 (5 bases each). V shed 3 bases and J shed 2 bases, with 18 bases lying between them. CDR1 and CDR2 (germline): MNHNY, SVGAGI (reference sequence). The CDR3 runs to 17 residues. CDR3 loop: CASSYLKAPGPTDTQYF. For the CDR3, the DNA is TGTGCCAGCAGTTATTTAAAGGCCCCGGGGCCCACAGATACGCAGTATTTT.

A word on this clonotype: Its ends do not fully match the called genes, so a read error is possible. The rearrangement uses TRBV7-2 and TRBJ1-2; D not certain. CDR3 length: 13 residues. Germline CDR1 and CDR2: SGHTA and FQGNSA. The CDR3: CAGSLSADYGYTF. CDR3 DNA sequence: TGTGCCGGCAGCTTAAGTGCTGACTATGGCTACACCTTC.

V usage is TRBV4-1 and J usage is TRBJ2-3; 13 nucleotides match TRBD2. Germline V gene data show CDR1 as MGHRA and CDR2 as YSYEKL. J lost 6 bases, V lost 6 bases, and 12 bases had no gene match. There are 17 residues in the CDR3. In DNA form, the CDR3 reads TGCGCCAGCAGAGGGACTAGCGGGGTTACCTTCCTGGATACGCAGTATTTT. Translated, it gives CASRGTSGVTFLDTQYF.

This clonotype was found many times. The CDR3 sequence: CASSYELPSDTQYF. The CDR3 region has the DNA TGTGCCAGCAGTTACGAACTCCCGTCAGATACGCAGTATTTT. The chain employs TRBV6-5 and TRBJ2-3; D gene uncertain. This CDR3 has 14 amino acids. The V gene lost 2 bases and the J gene lost 4 bases, with 10 bases spanning the gap. Per germline, CDR1 MNHEY and CDR2 SVGAGI.